Listed below are T cell receptor beta chains from one sample, sequenced in a study of brain T cells in children with intractable seizures. The protocol was immunoSEQ multiplex PCR, while the TCRdb copy is restricted to in-frame clones and leaves out a portion. The sample records 340,000 or so clones, more than 85% being singletons. The sample here was peripheral blood, taken less than 6 months after surgery. These TCRs come from a boy younger than two with tuberous sclerosis and intractable seizures. CDR3s include the opening cysteine and the closing phenylalanine or tryptophan. The D gene is left open where the match is weak. The listing skips clone size in some rows; elsewhere it reads once, few, many or a size class.

j_call | d_call | v_call | clone_size | cdr3_aa | cdr3_nt
TRBJ2-3 | NA | TRBV11-2 | NA | CASSFASPRQLLLTDTQYF | TGTGCCAGCAGCTTCGCTTCTCCCAGACAGCTACTACTCACAGATACGCAGTATTTT
TRBJ1-2 | NA | TRBV7-9 | NA | CASSLALSELHNGYTF | TGTGCCAGCAGCTTAGCGCTATCGGAACTCCACAATGGCTACACCTTC
TRBJ1-6 | NA | TRBV3-1/TRBV3-2 | NA | CASSQMEGNSPLHF | TGTGCCAGCAGCCAGATGGAGGGAAATTCACCCCTCCACTTT
TRBJ1-5 | NA | TRBV7-8 | NA | CASSQTRRFSNQPQHF | TGTGCCAGCAGCCAGACCCGCAGGTTTAGCAATCAGCCCCAGCATTTT
TRBJ1-1 | NA | TRBV5-1 | NA | CASSLAGVLNTEAFF | TGCGCCAGCAGCTTGGCAGGGGTTTTGAACACTGAAGCTTTCTTT
TRBJ2-7 | NA | TRBV7-8 | NA | CASSPGQFFSYEQYF | TGTGCCAGCAGCCCAGGACAGTTCTTCTCCTACGAGCAGTACTTC
TRBJ2-2 | NA | TRBV7-9 | few | CASSYPQRRANTGELFF | TGTGCCAGCAGCTACCCTCAACGAAGGGCCAACACCGGGGAGCTGTTTTTT
TRBJ2-7 | TRBD2 | TRBV10-3 | once | CAISPGGLAGEKYF | TGTGCCATCAGCCCTGGGGGGCTAGCGGGAGAGAAATACTTC
TRBJ2-1 | TRBD2 | TRBV9 | NA | CASSVDASGGYNEQFF | TGTGCCAGCAGCGTAGATGCTAGCGGGGGATACAATGAGCAGTTCTTC
TRBJ1-1 | NA | TRBV28 | NA | CASSLWTQGEAFF | TGTGCCAGCAGTTTATGGACTCAGGGTGAAGCTTTCTTT
TRBJ2-2 | NA | TRBV5-8 | NA | CASSGKYTGELFF | TGTGCCAGCAGCGGTAAATACACCGGGGAGCTGTTTTTT
TRBJ2-3 | TRBD2 | TRBV5-1 | NA | CASSLVRRLARGSTDTQYF | TGCGCCAGCAGCTTGGTACGCCGACTAGCGAGGGGCAGCACAGATACGCAGTATTTT
TRBJ2-3 | TRBD2 | TRBV28 | once | CASSSLGTSAQVADTQYF | TGTGCCAGCAGTTCTCTGGGGACTAGCGCCCAGGTAGCAGATACGCAGTATTTT
TRBJ2-1 | TRBD2 | TRBV12-5 | NA | CASGPRGKTSGSISYNEQFF | TGTGCTAGTGGACCGAGGGGTAAGACTAGCGGGAGTATTTCCTACAATGAGCAGTTCTTC
TRBJ1-2 | TRBD1 | TRBV18 | NA | CASSLDTGDAVWGYTF | TGTGCCAGCTCATTGGATACAGGGGATGCGGTGTGGGGCTACACCTTC
TRBJ1-4 | NA | TRBV6-5 | NA | CASSYSFREGEKLFF | TGTGCCAGCAGTTACTCGTTCAGGGAAGGTGAAAAACTGTTTTTT
TRBJ2-2 | TRBD1 | TRBV5-1 | NA | CASSSLKGQGGGELFF | TGCGCCAGCAGCTCCTTAAAAGGACAGGGCGGCGGGGAGCTGTTTTTT
TRBJ2-4 | NA | TRBV5-6 | NA | CASSLEAGNNIQYF | TGTGCCAGCAGCTTGGAAGCAGGGAATAACATTCAGTACTTC
TRBJ1-1 | NA | TRBV15 | NA | CATSRRSDTEAFF | TGTGCCACCAGCAGGCGGAGCGACACTGAAGCTTTCTTT
TRBJ1-6 | NA | TRBV18 | NA | CASSPLTTDNSPLHF | TGTGCCAGCTCACCACTTACGACAGATAATTCACCCCTCCACTTT
TRBJ2-7 | TRBD2 | TRBV10-3 | NA | CAISGGREADEQYF | TGTGCCATCAGCGGGGGGCGGGAGGCTGACGAGCAGTACTTC
TRBJ2-7 | NA | TRBV13 | few | CASSLDVTYEQYF | TGTGCCAGCAGCTTAGACGTTACCTACGAGCAGTACTTC
TRBJ2-7 | NA | TRBV5-4 | NA | CASSLGSGRYEQYF | TGTGCCAGCAGCTTGGGCTCCGGGCGGTACGAGCAGTACTTC
TRBJ1-3 | NA | TRBV2 | NA | CASSEALRHEGNTIYF | TGTGCCAGCAGTGAAGCCCTAAGACACGAAGGAAACACCATATATTTT
TRBJ1-2 | TRBD1 | TRBV6-5 | NA | CASSQILDRVYGYTF | TGTGCCAGCAGTCAAATCCTCGACAGGGTGTATGGCTACACCTTC
TRBJ1-1 | NA | TRBV10-3 | few | CASRDGGGGTEAFF | TGTGCCTCCCGGGACGGAGGTGGTGGAACTGAAGCTTTCTTT
TRBJ1-1 | NA | TRBV11-2 | NA | CASSPTTGTEAFF | TGTGCCAGCAGCCCGACGACAGGCACTGAAGCTTTCTTT
TRBJ2-7 | TRBD1 | TRBV30 | NA | CASHRGAYEQYF | TGTGCCAGCCACAGGGGGGCATACGAGCAGTACTTC
TRBJ2-1 | TRBD2 | TRBV11-3 | NA | CASSPRLAGGNNEQFF | TGTGCCAGCAGCCCCCGACTAGCGGGAGGTAACAATGAGCAGTTCTTC
TRBJ1-5 | NA | TRBV2 | NA | CASSGSVVGQPQHF | TGTGCCAGCAGTGGTAGCGTGGTCGGGCAGCCCCAGCATTTT
TRBJ1-2 | NA | TRBV30 | once | CAWIDRFLGYTF | TGTGCCTGGATAGACAGGTTTCTGGGCTACACCTTC
TRBJ2-7 | NA | TRBV7-9 | NA | CASSLASQGDEQYF | TGTGCCAGCAGCTTAGCTTCACAGGGTGACGAGCAGTACTTC
TRBJ2-1 | NA | TRBV19 | NA | CASSPLVSNEQFF | TGTGCCAGTAGTCCCTTAGTTTCCAATGAGCAGTTCTTC
TRBJ2-3 | NA | TRBV11-2 | NA | CASSSDRRGADTQYF | TGTGCCAGCAGCTCTGACAGGAGGGGGGCAGATACGCAGTATTTT
TRBJ2-7 | TRBD2 | TRBV28 | NA | CASRTSGTYEQYF | TGTGCCAGCAGGACTAGCGGTACCTACGAGCAGTACTTC
TRBJ2-7 | NA | TRBV19 | NA | CASRARNLYEQYF | TGTGCCAGTAGGGCCCGTAACCTCTACGAGCAGTACTTC